Below, one T cell receptor beta chain is given with its context. The Seattle site enrolled patients during active infection and followed them longitudinally. The sample originates from a study of blood T cell repertoires in COVID-19. Original data processing: Estimation of nucleated cell counts relied on the amplification of reference gene primers. The method was immunoSEQ multiplex PCR; TCRdb's version includes in-frame clones alone and lacks a portion of them. V and J calls and clone size follow that table, whereas D and trimming were derived from the DNA. The table has approximately 70,000 clones, 75% to 95% seen once; the top ten hold approximately 7%. This TCR derives from a man in his forties with COVID-19, enrolled during active disease. Sequencing input: peripheral blood.

The CDR3 coding sequence is TGTGCCAGCAGCAAGCGGTGGAACACTGAAGCTTTCTTT. It specifies CASSKRWNTEAFF. The chain is built from TRBV3-1 (or the pseudogene TRBV3-2) and TRBJ1-1; D not resolved. The CDR3 loop spans 13 amino acids. V lost 5 bases, J lost 1 base, and 8 bases lay in between. Per the germline V gene, CDR1 is LGHDT and CDR2 is YNNKEL (reference sequence).